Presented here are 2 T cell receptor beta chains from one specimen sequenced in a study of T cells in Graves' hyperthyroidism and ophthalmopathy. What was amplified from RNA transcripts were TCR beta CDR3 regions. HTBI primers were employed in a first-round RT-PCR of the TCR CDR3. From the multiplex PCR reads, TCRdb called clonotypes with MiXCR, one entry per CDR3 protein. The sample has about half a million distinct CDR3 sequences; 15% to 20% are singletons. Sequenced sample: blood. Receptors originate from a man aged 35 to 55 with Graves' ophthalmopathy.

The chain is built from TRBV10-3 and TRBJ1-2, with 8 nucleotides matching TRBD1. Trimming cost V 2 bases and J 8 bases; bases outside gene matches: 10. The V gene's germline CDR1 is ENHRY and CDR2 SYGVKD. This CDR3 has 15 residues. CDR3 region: CAISEPRQGRTGYTF. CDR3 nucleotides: TGTGCCATCAGTGAGCCACGACAGGGGCGAACAGGCTACACCTTC.

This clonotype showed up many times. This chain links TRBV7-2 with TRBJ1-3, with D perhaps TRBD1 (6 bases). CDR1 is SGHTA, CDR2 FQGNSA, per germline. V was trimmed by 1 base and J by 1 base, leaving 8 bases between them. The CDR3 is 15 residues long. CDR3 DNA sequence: TGTGCCAGCAGCTTAGGCAGGGGTTCTGGAAACACCATATATTTT. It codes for CASSLGRGSGNTIYF. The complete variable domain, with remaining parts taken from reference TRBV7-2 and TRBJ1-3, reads GAGVSQSPSNKVTEKGKDVELRCDPISGHTALYWYRQSLGQGLEFLIYFQGNSAPDKSGLPSDRFSAERTGGSVSTLTIQRTQQEDSAVYLCASSLGRGSGNTIYFGEGSWLTVV.